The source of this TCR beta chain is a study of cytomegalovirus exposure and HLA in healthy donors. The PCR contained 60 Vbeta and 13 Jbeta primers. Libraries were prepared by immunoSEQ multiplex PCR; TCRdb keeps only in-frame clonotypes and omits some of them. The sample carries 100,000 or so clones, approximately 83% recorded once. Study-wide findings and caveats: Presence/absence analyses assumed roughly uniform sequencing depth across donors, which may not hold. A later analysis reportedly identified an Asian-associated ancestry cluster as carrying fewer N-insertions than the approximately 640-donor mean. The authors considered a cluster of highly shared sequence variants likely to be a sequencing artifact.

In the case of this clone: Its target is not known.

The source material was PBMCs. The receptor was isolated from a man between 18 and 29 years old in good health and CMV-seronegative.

CDR3 sequence (DNA): TGCGCCAGATTGAGAGGGAACACTGAAGCTTTCTTT. It translates to CARLRGNTEAFF. The chain is built from TRBV23-1 and TRBJ1-1; D gene unclear. TRBV23-1 is reported as an ORF; its role is uncertain. Trimming pared 9 bases from V and 1 base from J, leaving 9 bases between. The CDR3 runs 12 residues.